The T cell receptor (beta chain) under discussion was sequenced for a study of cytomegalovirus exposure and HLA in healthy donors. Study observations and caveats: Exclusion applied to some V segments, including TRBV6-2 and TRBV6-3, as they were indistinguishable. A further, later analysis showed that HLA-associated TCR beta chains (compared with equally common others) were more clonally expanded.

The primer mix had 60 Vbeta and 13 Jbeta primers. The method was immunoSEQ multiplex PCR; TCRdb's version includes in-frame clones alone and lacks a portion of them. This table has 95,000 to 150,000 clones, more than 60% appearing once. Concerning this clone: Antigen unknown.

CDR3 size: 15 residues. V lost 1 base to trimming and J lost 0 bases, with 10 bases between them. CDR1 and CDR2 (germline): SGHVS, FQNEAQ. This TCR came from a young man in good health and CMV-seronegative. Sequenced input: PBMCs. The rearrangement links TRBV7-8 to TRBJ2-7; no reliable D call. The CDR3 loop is CASSLGNRNSYEQYF. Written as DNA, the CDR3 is TGTGCCAGCAGCTTAGGGAACAGAAACTCCTACGAGCAGTACTTC.